The clone carrying this T cell receptor beta chain came up a few times. Its antigen is unidentified. The CDR3 has 15 residues. The germline V gene has CDR1 KGHDR and CDR2 SFDVKD. V was cut by 4 bases and J by 6 bases, with 15 bases left in between. This record belongs to a study of response to subunit inactivated influenza vaccine. TCRdb re-called the RT-PCR reads through MiXCR, storing one row per CDR3 protein. This sample has about 610,000 distinct CDR3 sequences, with roughly 15% found just once. Study-wide findings and caveats: The authors proposed limited new T cell recruitment per seasonal influenza vaccination.

The TCR sequence derives from a middle-aged man who received an inactivated influenza vaccine. The chain uses TRBV24-1 and TRBJ2-4; TRBD1 is a possible D gene (6 bases). The specimen comprised PBMCs from blood, sampled 11 to 12 days after vaccination. The CDR3 is CATSDQGGIGNIQYF. The CDR3 coding sequence is TGTGCCACCAGTGACCAAGGGGGAATTGGAAACATTCAGTACTTC.